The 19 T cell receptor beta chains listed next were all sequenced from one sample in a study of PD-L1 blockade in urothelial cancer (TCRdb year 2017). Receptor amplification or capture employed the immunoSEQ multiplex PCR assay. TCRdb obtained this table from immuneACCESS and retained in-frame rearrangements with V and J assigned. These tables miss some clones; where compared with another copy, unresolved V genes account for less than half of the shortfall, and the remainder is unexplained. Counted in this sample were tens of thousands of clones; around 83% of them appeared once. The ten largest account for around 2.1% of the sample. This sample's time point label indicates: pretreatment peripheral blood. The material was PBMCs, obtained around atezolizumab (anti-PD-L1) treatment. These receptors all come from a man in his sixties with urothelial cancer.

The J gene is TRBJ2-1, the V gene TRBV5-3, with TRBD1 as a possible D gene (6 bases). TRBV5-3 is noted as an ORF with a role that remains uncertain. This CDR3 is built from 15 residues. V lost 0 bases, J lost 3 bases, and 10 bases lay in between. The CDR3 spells CARSLEQGCYNEQFF. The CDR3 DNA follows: TGTGCCAGAAGCTTGGAGCAGGGGTGCTACAATGAGCAGTTCTTC.

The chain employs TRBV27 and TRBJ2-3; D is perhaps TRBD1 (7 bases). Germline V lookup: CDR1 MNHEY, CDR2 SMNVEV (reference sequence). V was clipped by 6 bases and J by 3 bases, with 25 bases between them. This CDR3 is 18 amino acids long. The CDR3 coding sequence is TGTGCCAGCAGCCCCAGGGCCTTAGCGGCAGGGGGTACAGATACGCAGTATTTT. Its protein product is CASSPRALAAGGTDTQYF.

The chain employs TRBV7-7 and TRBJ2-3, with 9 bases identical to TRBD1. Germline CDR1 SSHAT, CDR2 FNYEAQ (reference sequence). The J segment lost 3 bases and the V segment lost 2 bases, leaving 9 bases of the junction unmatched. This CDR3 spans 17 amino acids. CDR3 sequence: CASSLNGRGQGTDTQYF. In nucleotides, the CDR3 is TGTGCCAGCAGCTTAAATGGACGGGGACAGGGAACAGATACGCAGTATTTT.

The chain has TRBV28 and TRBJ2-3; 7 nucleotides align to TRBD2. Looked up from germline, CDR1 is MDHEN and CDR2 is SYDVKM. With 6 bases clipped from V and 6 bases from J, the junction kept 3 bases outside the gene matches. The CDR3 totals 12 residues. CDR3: CASSPLADTQYF. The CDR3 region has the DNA TGTGCCAGCAGCCCACTAGCGGATACGCAGTATTTT.

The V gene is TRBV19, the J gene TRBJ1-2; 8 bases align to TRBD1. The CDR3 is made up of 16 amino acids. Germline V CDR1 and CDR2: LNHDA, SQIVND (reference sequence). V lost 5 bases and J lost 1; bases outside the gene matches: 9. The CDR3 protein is CASSRTGRVRNYGYTF. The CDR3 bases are TGTGCCAGTAGTCGGACAGGGCGAGTCCGTAACTATGGCTACACCTTC.

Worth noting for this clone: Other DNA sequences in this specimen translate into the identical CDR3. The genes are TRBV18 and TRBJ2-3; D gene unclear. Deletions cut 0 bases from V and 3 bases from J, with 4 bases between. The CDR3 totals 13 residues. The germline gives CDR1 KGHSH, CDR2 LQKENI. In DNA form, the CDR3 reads TGTGCCAGCTCACCACCGTCGACAGATACGCAGTATTTT. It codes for CASSPPSTDTQYF. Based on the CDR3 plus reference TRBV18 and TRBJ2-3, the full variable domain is NAGVMQNPRHLVRRRGQEARLRCSPMKGHSHVYWYRQLPEEGLKFMVYLQKENIIDESGMPKERFSAEFPKEGPSILRIQQVVRGDSAAYFCASSPPSTDTQYFGPGTRLTVL.

CDR3 amino acids: CASSQGQGSVTNEKLFF. The CDR3 nucleotides read TGTGCCAGCAGCCAGGGACAGGGGTCGGTCACTAATGAAAAACTGTTTTTT. This rearrangement joins TRBV5-5 to TRBJ1-4, with 10 bases that match TRBD1. The CDR3 is 17 residues long. The germline gives CDR1 SGHKS, CDR2 YYEKEE (reference sequence). V was clipped by 4 bases and J by 2 bases; unmatched bases: 8.

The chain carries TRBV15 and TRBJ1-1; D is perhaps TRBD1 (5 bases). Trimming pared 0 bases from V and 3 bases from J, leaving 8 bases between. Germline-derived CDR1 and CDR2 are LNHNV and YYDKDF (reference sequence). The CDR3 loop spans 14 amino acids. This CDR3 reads CATSRDRQHTEAFF. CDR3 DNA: TGTGCCACCAGCAGAGATCGACAGCACACTGAAGCTTTCTTT.

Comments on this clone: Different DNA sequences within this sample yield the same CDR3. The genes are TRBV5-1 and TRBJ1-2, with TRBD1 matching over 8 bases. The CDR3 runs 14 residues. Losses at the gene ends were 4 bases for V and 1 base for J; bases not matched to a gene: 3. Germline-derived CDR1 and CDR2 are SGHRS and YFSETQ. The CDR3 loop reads CASSLGQGNYGYTF. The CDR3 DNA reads TGCGCCAGCAGCCTAGGACAGGGTAACTATGGCTACACCTTC.

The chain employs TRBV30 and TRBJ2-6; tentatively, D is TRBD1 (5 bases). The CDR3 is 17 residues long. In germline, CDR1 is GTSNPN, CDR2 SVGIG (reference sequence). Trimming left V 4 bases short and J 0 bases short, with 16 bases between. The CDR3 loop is CAWTRVGASSGANVLTF. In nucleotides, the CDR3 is TGTGCCTGGACTAGAGTAGGGGCGAGCTCTGGGGCCAACGTCCTGACTTTC.

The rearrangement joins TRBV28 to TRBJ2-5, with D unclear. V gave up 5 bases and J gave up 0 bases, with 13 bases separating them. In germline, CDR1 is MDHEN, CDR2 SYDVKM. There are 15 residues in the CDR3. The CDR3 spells CASSPLSPYQETQYF. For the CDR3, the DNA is TGTGCCAGCAGTCCTCTAAGTCCGTACCAAGAGACCCAGTACTTC.

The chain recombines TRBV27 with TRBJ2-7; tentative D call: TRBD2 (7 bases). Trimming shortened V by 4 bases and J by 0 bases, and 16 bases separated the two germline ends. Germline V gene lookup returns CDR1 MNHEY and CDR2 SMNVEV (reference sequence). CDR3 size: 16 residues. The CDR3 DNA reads TGTGCCAGCAGTTCAACAGGGAGGGGGATCTCCTACGAGCAGTACTTC. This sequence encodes CASSSTGRGISYEQYF.

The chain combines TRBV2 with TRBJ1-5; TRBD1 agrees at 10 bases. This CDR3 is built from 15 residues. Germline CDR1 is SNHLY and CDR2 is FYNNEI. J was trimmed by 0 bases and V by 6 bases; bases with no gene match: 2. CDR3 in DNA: TGTGCCAGCAGACGGACAGGGGGTAGCAATCAGCCCCAGCATTTT. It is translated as CASRRTGGSNQPQHF.

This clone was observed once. The CDR3 DNA reads as TGTGCCAGTAGTATGATTAGCGGGGGTAGGGGAAACATTCAGTACTTC. This encodes CASSMISGGRGNIQYF. This chain connects TRBV19 to TRBJ2-4; 9 positions agree with TRBD2. The CDR3 sequence is 16 residues long. V lost 3 bases to trimming and J lost 6 bases; unmatched junction nucleotides: 9. Germline CDR1 and CDR2: LNHDA and SQIVND (reference sequence).

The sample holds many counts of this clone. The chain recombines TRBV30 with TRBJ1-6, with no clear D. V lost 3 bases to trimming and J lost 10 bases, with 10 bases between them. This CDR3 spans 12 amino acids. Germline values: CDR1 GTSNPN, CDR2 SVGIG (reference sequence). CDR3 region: CAWRPDKSPLHF. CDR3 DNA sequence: TGTGCCTGGAGGCCCGACAAATCACCCCTCCACTTT.

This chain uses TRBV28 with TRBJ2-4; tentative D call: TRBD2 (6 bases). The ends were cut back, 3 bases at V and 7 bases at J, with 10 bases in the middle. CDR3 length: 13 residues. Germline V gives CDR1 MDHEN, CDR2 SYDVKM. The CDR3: CASSFSAGNIQYF. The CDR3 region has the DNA TGTGCCAGCAGTTTTTCGGCGGGGAACATTCAGTACTTC.

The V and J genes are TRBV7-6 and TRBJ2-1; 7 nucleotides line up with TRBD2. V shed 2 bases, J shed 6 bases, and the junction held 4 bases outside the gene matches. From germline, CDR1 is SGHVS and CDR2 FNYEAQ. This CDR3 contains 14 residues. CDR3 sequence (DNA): TGTGCCAGCAGCTTACCGGGGGGAACCAATGAGCAGTTCTTC. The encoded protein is CASSLPGGTNEQFF. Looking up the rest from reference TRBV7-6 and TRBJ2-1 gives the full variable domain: GAGVSQSPRYKVTKRGQDVALRCDPISGHVSLYWYRQALGQGPEFLTYFNYEAQQDKSGLPNDRFSAERPEGSISTLTIQRTEQRDSAMYRCASSLPGGTNEQFFGPGTRLTVL.

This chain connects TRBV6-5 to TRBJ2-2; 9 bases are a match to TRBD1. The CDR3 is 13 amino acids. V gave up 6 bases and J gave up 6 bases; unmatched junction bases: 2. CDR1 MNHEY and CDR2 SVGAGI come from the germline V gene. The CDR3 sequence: CASRRQGAGELFF. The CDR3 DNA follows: TGTGCCAGCAGACGACAGGGGGCCGGGGAGCTGTTTTTT.

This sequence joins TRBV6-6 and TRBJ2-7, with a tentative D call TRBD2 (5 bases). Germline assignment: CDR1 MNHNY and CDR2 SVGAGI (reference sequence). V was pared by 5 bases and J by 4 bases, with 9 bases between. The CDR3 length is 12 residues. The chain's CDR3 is CASSVSGYEQYF. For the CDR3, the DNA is TGTGCCAGCAGTGTCAGCGGTTACGAGCAGTACTTC.